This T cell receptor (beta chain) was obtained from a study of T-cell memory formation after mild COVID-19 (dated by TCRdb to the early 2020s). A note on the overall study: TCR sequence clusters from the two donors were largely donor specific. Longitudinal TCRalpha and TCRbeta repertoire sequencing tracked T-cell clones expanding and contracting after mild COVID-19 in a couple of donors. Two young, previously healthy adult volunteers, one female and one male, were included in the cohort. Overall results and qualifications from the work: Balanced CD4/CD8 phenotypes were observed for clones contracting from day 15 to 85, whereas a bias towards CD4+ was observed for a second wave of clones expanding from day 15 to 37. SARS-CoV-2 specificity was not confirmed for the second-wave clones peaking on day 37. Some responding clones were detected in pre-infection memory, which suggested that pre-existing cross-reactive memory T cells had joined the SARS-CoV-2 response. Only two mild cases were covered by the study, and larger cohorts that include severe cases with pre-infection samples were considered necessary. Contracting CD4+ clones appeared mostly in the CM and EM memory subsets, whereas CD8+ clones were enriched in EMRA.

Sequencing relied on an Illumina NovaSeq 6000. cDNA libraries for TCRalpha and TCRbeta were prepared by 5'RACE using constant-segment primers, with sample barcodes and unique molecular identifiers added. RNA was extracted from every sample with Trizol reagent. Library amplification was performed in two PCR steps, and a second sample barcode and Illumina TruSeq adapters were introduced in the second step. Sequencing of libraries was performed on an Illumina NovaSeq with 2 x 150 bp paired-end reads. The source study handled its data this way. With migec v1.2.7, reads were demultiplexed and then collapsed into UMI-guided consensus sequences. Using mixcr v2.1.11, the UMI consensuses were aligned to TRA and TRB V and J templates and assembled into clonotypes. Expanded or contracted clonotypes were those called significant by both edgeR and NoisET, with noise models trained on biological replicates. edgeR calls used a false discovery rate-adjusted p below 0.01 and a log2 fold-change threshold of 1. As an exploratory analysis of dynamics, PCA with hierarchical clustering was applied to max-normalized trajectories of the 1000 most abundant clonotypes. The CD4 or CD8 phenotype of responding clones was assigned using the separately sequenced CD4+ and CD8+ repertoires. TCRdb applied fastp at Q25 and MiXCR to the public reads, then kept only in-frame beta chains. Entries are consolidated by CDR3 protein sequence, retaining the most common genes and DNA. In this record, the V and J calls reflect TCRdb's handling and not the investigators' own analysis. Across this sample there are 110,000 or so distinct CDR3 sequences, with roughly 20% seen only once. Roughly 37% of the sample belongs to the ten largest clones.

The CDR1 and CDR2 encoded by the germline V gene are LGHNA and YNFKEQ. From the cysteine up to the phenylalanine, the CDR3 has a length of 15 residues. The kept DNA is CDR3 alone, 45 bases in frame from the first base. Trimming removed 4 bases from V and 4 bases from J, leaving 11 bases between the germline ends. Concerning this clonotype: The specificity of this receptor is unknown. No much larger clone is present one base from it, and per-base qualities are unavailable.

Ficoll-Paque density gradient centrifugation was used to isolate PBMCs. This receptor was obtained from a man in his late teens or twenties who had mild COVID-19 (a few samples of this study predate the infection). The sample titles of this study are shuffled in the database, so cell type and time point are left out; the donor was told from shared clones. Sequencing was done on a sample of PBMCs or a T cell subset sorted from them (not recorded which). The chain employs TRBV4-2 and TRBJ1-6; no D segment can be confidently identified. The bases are TGTGCCAGCAGCCTCTCGGACGAGTATAATTCACCCCTCCACTTT. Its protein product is CASSLSDEYNSPLHF.